These T cell receptor beta chains were read from a single sample in a study of tumor-infiltrating lymphocytes in primary liver carcinoma. Using its own MiXCR run on the multiplex PCR reads, TCRdb lists one record per CDR3 protein. The sample records 310,000 or so distinct CDR3 sequences, 50% to 60% being singletons. The sample consisted of peripheral blood. The receptors originated from a young woman with primary liver carcinoma and hepatitis B virus infection. Both conserved end residues are part of each CDR3. The D gene is left open where the match is weak. The size of a clone is reported for some rows only, either as once, few or many, or as a class for expanded clones.

clone size | J gene | D gene | V gene | CDR3 protein | CDR3 DNA
many | TRBJ2-3 | TRBD1 | TRBV4-3 | CASRTRDRESDTQYF | TGCGCCAGCCGAACCCGGGACAGGGAATCAGATACGCAGTATTTT
few | TRBJ1-1 | NA | TRBV6-1 | CASSERTVQNTEAFF | TGTGCCAGCAGTGAACGGACAGTCCAGAACACTGAAGCTTTCTTT
NA | TRBJ2-1 | TRBD2 | TRBV12-3/TRBV12-4 | CTSSFERAGGPGNEQFF | TGTACCAGCAGTTTCGAAAGAGCGGGAGGGCCGGGGAATGAGCAGTTCTTC
NA | TRBJ2-1 | NA | TRBV29-1 | CSLTVGGYVSYNEQFF | TGCAGCCTGACAGTGGGGGGTTATGTCTCCTACAATGAGCAGTTCTTC
NA | TRBJ2-7 | TRBD1 | TRBV10-3 | CAISERTGESYEQYF | TGTGCCATCAGTGAAAGGACAGGGGAATCCTACGAGCAGTACTTC
few | TRBJ1-1 | NA | TRBV5-6 | CASSRWGGNTEAFF | TGTGCCAGCAGTCGTTGGGGCGGGAACACTGAAGCTTTCTTT
NA | TRBJ2-5 | NA | TRBV11-2 | CTSSLLGIGKETQYF | TGTACCAGCAGCTTACTTGGGATTGGGAAAGAGACCCAGTACTTC
many | TRBJ2-2 | NA | TRBV11-2 | CASSLGGHNTGELFF | TGTGCCAGCAGCTTAGGGGGACATAACACCGGGGAGCTGTTTTTT
NA | TRBJ1-1 | NA | TRBV29-1 | CSVGGSLNTEAFF | TGCAGCGTTGGAGGGAGCTTGAACACTGAAGCTTTCTTT
NA | TRBJ2-7 | NA | TRBV29-1 | CSPLARWGPYYKQYF | TGCAGCCCGTTGGCCAGATGGGGCCCCTACTACAAGCAGTACTTC
NA | TRBJ2-1 | NA | TRBV28 | CASSFLGISSYNEQFF | TGTGCCAGCAGTTTTCTCGGGATTTCCTCCTACAATGAGCAGTTCTTC
NA | TRBJ1-1 | NA | TRBV28 | CASRPFRGTTEAFF | TGTGCCAGCCGACCCTTTAGGGGTACCACTGAAGCTTTCTTT
many | TRBJ2-7 | NA | TRBV6-2/TRBV6-3 | CASSFEGGRTYEQYF | TGTGCCAGCAGTTTCGAAGGGGGGAGGACCTACGAGCAGTACTTC
NA | TRBJ1-1 | TRBD1 | TRBV14 | CASSQGSDRETEAFF | TGTGCCAGCAGCCAAGGATCGGACAGGGAGACTGAAGCTTTCTTT
NA | TRBJ2-2 | TRBD2 | TRBV7-9 | CASSLPGGSTSGELFF | TGTGCCAGCAGCTTACCGGGCGGGAGTACGTCCGGGGAGCTGTTTTTT
NA | TRBJ2-5 | TRBD1 | TRBV12-3/TRBV12-4 | CASRSEGGGETQYF | TGTGCCAGCAGAAGTGAAGGGGGCGGGGAGACCCAGTACTTC
few | TRBJ1-2 | TRBD1 | TRBV4-1 | CASSVHRDSNYGYTF | TGCGCCAGCAGCGTCCACCGGGACAGTAACTATGGTTACACCTTC
NA | TRBJ2-7 | TRBD1 | TRBV7-9 | CASSVDRGASYEQYF | TGTGCCAGCAGCGTCGACAGGGGGGCATCCTACGAGCAGTACTTC
few | TRBJ2-7 | TRBD1 | TRBV28 | CASSSKGDRESYEQYF | TGTGCCAGCAGTTCGAAGGGGGACAGGGAATCCTACGAGCAGTACTTC
many | TRBJ2-1 | NA | TRBV4-2 | CASSQAARGGGRNEQFF | TGTGCCAGCAGCCAAGCGGCCCGAGGCGGAGGGAGGAATGAGCAGTTCTTC
NA | TRBJ1-1 | NA | TRBV30 | CAWSDVGSINTEAFF | TGTGCCTGGAGTGATGTGGGGTCTATAAACACTGAAGCTTTCTTT
NA | TRBJ2-2 | NA | TRBV13 | CASSVGQLPGGLFF | TGTGCCAGCAGCGTCGGACAGTTGCCCGGGGGGCTGTTTTTT
many | TRBJ2-1 | NA | TRBV28 | CASSSRGSSYNEQFF | TGTGCCAGCAGTTCCCGGGGAAGCTCCTACAATGAGCAGTTCTTC
NA | TRBJ2-2 | TRBD2 | TRBV7-9 | CASSLSRTSGNTGELLF | TGTGCCAGCAGCTTGTCGAGGACTAGCGGTAACACCGGGGAGCTGTTATTT
NA | TRBJ2-7 | NA | TRBV6-6 | CASRRGGEAYEQYF | TGTGCCAGCCGCAGGGGCGGGGAGGCCTACGAGCAGTACTTC
many | TRBJ2-6 | NA | TRBV29-1 | CSVIHRVGANVLTF | TGCAGCGTAATCCACAGAGTCGGGGCCAACGTCCTGACTTTC
NA | TRBJ2-1 | TRBD1 | TRBV6-2/TRBV6-3 | CTSSDPGQGRNEQFF | TGTACCAGCAGTGACCCCGGACAGGGCCGCAATGAGCAGTTCTTC
few | TRBJ2-1 | TRBD2 | TRBV6-1 | CASTSSGSRNEQFF | TGTGCCAGTACAAGTAGCGGGAGTAGGAATGAGCAGTTCTTC